This T cell receptor beta chain was profiled in a study of control samples from healthy donors and cancer patients. The V gene lost 2 bases and the J gene lost 0 bases, with 12 bases spanning the gap. CDR3 length: 17 residues. In germline, CDR1 is SGHKS, CDR2 YYEKEE (reference sequence). TCRdb keeps only in-frame clones here, not all; method: immunoSEQ multiplex PCR. The sample contains around 120,000 clones, more than 80% of which appear only once. The chain has TRBV5-5 and TRBJ2-6; no clear D. Material for sequencing was PBMCs. The receptor comes from a woman aged 50 to 60 with colorectal cancer. This chain's CDR3 is CASSFHYRSSGANVLTF. The CDR3 DNA follows: TGTGCCAGCAGCTTCCATTACAGAAGCTCTGGGGCCAACGTCCTGACTTTC. Based on the CDR3 plus reference TRBV5-5 and TRBJ2-6, the full variable domain is DAGVTQSPTHLIKTRGQQVTLRCSPISGHKSVSWYQQVLGQGPQFIFQYYEKEERGRGNFPDRFSARQFPNYSSELNVNALLLGDSALYLCASSFHYRSSGANVLTFGAGSRLTVL.